These 3 T cell receptor beta chains came from one sample sequenced in a study of blood T cell repertoires in COVID-19. Produced via immunoSEQ multiplex PCR; TCRdb's table is partial and in-frame only. The table lists roughly 130,000 clones, about 92% of them singletons. Sequenced input: peripheral blood. These receptors all stem from a man aged 50 to 60 with active COVID-19.

Here the CDR3 DNA reads TGTGCCAGCAGCTACTACGAGCAGTACGTC. This gives the protein CASSYYEQYV. The rearrangement links TRBV27 to TRBJ2-7; unclear D gene. V shed 6 bases and J shed 3 bases, with 3 bases lying between them. The CDR3 contains 10 residues. Germline CDR1 is MNHEY and CDR2 is SMNVEV (reference sequence).

The chain recombines TRBV5-1 with TRBJ2-7, with 11 positions matching TRBD1. The CDR3 totals 15 residues. Germline values: CDR1 SGHRS, CDR2 YFSETQ. J gave up 7 bases and V 4 bases, and 10 bases lay outside the gene matches. CDR3 region: CASSPRTGGLGEQYF. As DNA, the CDR3 is TGCGCCAGCAGCCCACGGACAGGGGGCCTGGGGGAGCAGTACTTC.

The chain combines TRBV12-3 or TRBV12-4 with TRBJ2-5; 9 bases line up with TRBD1. The trim removed 4 bases at V and 3 bases at J, leaving 0 bases unmatched. The CDR3 covers 13 residues. The CDR3 DNA reads TGTGCCAGCAGTTGGGACAGGGAAGAGACCCAGTACTTC. Protein product: CASSWDREETQYF.